This T cell receptor (beta chain) was recovered during a study of cytomegalovirus exposure and HLA in healthy donors. Study results and limitations: Earlier analysis found most TCR beta V segments productive about 90% or about 30% of the time.

The CDR3 has 12 amino acids. Trimming shortened V by 8 bases and J by 8 bases, and 14 bases separated the two germline ends. CDR1 SGDLS and CDR2 YYNGEE come from the germline V gene. Amplification used 60 Vbeta primers and 13 Jbeta primers. Profiling relied on immunoSEQ multiplex PCR, and the TCRdb table lists in-frame clones only, not all of them. The sample has 100,000 to 150,000 clones. Notes on this clone: Its specificity is not known.

The V gene is TRBV9, the J gene TRBJ1-3, with D maybe TRBD1 (5 bases). The sequencing input was PBMCs. The sequence was collected from a man younger than 35 in good health and CMV-seronegative. CDR3: CASSTGIDTIYF. In nucleotides, the CDR3 is TGTGCCAGTTCAACAGGTATAGACACCATATATTTT.